This T cell receptor (beta chain) was identified during a study of T cells in Graves' hyperthyroidism and ophthalmopathy (dated by TCRdb to the late 2010s). Describing the broader study: Peripheral blood was sampled at the time of initial diagnosis, prior to any treatment. To identify distinguishing TCR V-J signatures, a discovery cohort of 90 to 100 patients was used, comprising some 45 with Graves' ophthalmopathy and 57 with stable Graves' hyperthyroidism. Whether ophthalmopathy could be predicted prospectively was tested in an independent validation cohort made up of roughly 19 hyperthyroidism patients plus 17 patients who later progressed to ophthalmopathy. The roughly 91 discovery patients were randomly split 7:3 into training and test sets. In six Graves' hyperthyroidism patients, the study also compared T-cell repertoires from thyroid tissue with T-cell repertoires from blood. Following sampling, methimazole starting at 30 mg daily was given to hyperthyroidism patients, and high-dose intravenous methylprednisolone was given to ophthalmopathy patients. The paper reports TCR Vbeta CDR3 sequencing of approximately 140 peripheral blood samples: 40 to 45 ophthalmopathy, over 70 hyperthyroidism and around 17 progressor patients.

Stable Graves' hyperthyroidism was defined as the absence of progression to ophthalmopathy over 18 months of follow-up. The hyperthyroidism patients were between 18 and 65 years old and newly diagnosed, with a disease duration of less than 2 months. Any patient with an uncontrolled infection, another autoimmune disease, pregnancy or lactation was excluded. Diagnoses were based on clinical symptoms, serum thyroxine and TRAb, thyroid ultrasound and orbital computed tomography. Ficoll-Paque density gradient centrifugation was used to isolate PBMCs from about 9 ml of fresh peripheral blood. Total RNA was extracted using Trizol reagent, and RNA quality was assessed on an Agilent 2100 Bioanalyzer. The CDR3 contains 11 residues, cysteine and phenylalanine counted. The only DNA kept is the CDR3, 33 bases in frame from the first base. Trimming removed 9 bases from V and 6 bases from J, leaving 8 bases between the germline ends.

General findings and caveats noted by the study authors: Most expanded thyroid clonotypes (frequency above 0.001) were also found in blood, which suggests that blood repertoires may mirror thyroid immune responses. In validation, the model predicted progression to ophthalmopathy with roughly 66% sensitivity and roughly 72% specificity, a median of about six months before onset. No statistical method was used to fix the sample size in advance, and group allocation was not hidden from the investigators. A model built on a 13 V-J signature distinguished ophthalmopathy from stable hyperthyroidism, reaching 87.88% sensitivity and approximately 81% specificity in cross-validation and 80%/75% in testing.

The TCR beta CDR3 regions were amplified from the RNA transcripts. For the first round of RT-PCR on the TCR CDR3, the HTBI primer set was used together with the Qiagen OneStep RT-PCR kit. A second multiplex PCR round built the libraries, followed by size selection and purification. Libraries were sequenced paired-end with 100 bp reads on an Illumina HiSeq2000. As for the original processing: SOAPnuke was used to process the raw data, removing reads that contained adapters or uncalled bases, had a mean Phred below 15, or lacked an exact match to the constant primer or identifier. High-quality paired reads were merged with COPE v1.2.5, and unique nucleotide sequences were defined as clonotypes. Clonotypes were aligned to IMGT TRBV, TRBD and TRBJ reference segments using MiTCR v1.1. The analysis included only V-J combinations with a frequency above 0.0001, which together covered around 99% of the repertoires. The TCS score was defined as the ratio of F50 (clonal expansion) to E x V (chaos), calculated using BLOSUM62-based TCRdist between CDR3 peptides within each V-J. Welch's t-statistics and random forest reduced around 550 V-J features to around 14, which were used in a naive Bayes classifier (R e1071). The Morisita-Horn index was used to measure how similar the thyroid and blood repertoires were. TCRdb took the public reads, trimmed them with fastp at Q25, ran MiXCR for clone calling and kept in-frame beta chains. Every entry covers one CDR3 protein and lists the most common genes and DNA from its rows. For this entry, the V and J calls and clone size follow TCRdb and not the study's own pipeline. The sample table lists nearly 750,000 distinct CDR3 sequences, about a third of them with a count of one. The leading ten clones occupy more than 25% of the sample.

To note about this clonotype: It lacks a known antigen. No much larger clonotype is one base removed from it; base qualities were not supplied.

The clonotype originates from a woman between 40 and 55 years old with Graves' hyperthyroidism. The chain was built from TRBV12-3 or TRBV12-4 and TRBJ2-2; the D gene cannot be resolved reliably. The sample comprised blood. The DNA reads TGTGCCAGTGCTCCCCCCGGGGAGCTGTTTTTT. The translation is CASAPPGELFF.